Each of the 14 T cell receptor beta chains below was sequenced from the same sample in a study of T cell responses to AZD1222 COVID-19 vaccine. Sequenced by immunoSEQ multiplex PCR; TCRdb stores in-frame clones only, minus some. The sample carries 90,000 to 150,000 clones, around 90% recorded once. The sample here was peripheral blood, taken 28 days after the second dose of the MenACWY control vaccine. Every receptor here comes from an adult who received the MenACWY meningococcal vaccine as a control.

This chain connects TRBV5-4 to TRBJ2-2, with 7 bases that match TRBD1. Germline CDR1 SGHNT, CDR2 YYREEE (reference sequence). Trimming at V came to 3 bases and at J to 1 base, leaving 3 bases not matched to a gene. The CDR3 length is 15 residues. CDR3 sequence: CASSSTGMNTGELFF. The CDR3, as DNA: TGTGCCAGCAGCTCGACAGGGATGAACACCGGGGAGCTGTTTTTT.

CDR3 nucleotides: TGTGCCAGCAGTTACTCCCCGGGGAGGGAGACCCAGTACTTC. It specifies CASSYSPGRETQYF. This chain connects TRBV6-5 to TRBJ2-5; weak D call: TRBD2 (6 bases). The germline V and J ends were trimmed by 0 bases and 5 bases, with 10 bases remaining between them. Germline CDR1 reads MNHEY; CDR2 reads SVGAGI. This CDR3 contains 14 residues.

V is TRBV7-8 and J is TRBJ2-5; the D gene could be TRBD1 or TRBD2 (5 bases each). Looked up from germline, CDR1 is SGHVS and CDR2 is FQNEAQ. This CDR3 spans 15 amino acids. Trimming removed 5 bases from V and 5 bases from J, with 18 bases in between. CDR3 protein: CASSGRDPGWETQYF. DNA of the CDR3: TGTGCCAGCAGCGGAAGGGACCCCGGCTGGGAGACCCAGTACTTC. The full variable domain, its missing parts supplied by reference TRBV7-8 and TRBJ2-5, is GAGVSQSPRYKVAKRGQDVALRCDPISGHVSLFWYQQALGQGPEFLTYFQNEAQLDKSGLPSDRFFAERPEGSVSTLKIQRTQQEDSAVYLCASSGRDPGWETQYFGPGTRLLVL.

Comment on this clone: Other nucleotide sequences in the sample specify the same CDR3. The chain links TRBV28 to TRBJ2-5, with a weak D call TRBD1 (6 bases). Germline values: CDR1 MDHEN, CDR2 SYDVKM. The ends were cut back, 4 bases at V and 5 bases at J, with 11 bases in the middle. CDR3 length: 13 amino acids. CDR3: CASSSGVGETQYF. The CDR3 nucleotides are TGTGCCAGCAGTTCAGGGGTCGGGGAGACCCAGTACTTC.

The chain recombines TRBV4-3 with TRBJ2-1; 7 bases are a match to TRBD1. Germline V CDR1 and CDR2: LGHNA, YSLEER. The V gene end was trimmed by 1 base and the J gene end by 6 bases; junction bases not matched to a gene: 6. The CDR3 length is 15 residues. The CDR3 spells CASSQVRTGVNEQFF. The CDR3 DNA reads as TGCGCCAGCAGCCAAGTCAGGACAGGAGTCAATGAGCAGTTCTTC.

DNA for the CDR3: TGTGCCAGTAGTAGACGACCGGGACAGGGGAATGAAAAACTGTTTTTT. It translates to CASSRRPGQGNEKLFF. The J gene is TRBJ1-4, the V gene TRBV19; 10 nucleotides align to TRBD1. Germline loops: CDR1 LNHDA, CDR2 SQIVND (reference sequence). V lost 4 bases to trimming and J lost 5 bases; unmatched junction nucleotides: 7. CDR3 length equals 16 residues.

The CDR3 sequence: CASSLVTDTQYF. In nucleotides, the CDR3 is TGTGCCAGCAGCTTGGTCACAGATACGCAGTATTTT. The V call is TRBV5-4, the J call TRBJ2-3; D is unresolved. V lost 0 bases and J 2 bases, leaving 1 base between the germline ends. The CDR3 loop spans 12 amino acids. Germline V gives CDR1 SGHNT, CDR2 YYREEE (reference sequence).

The chain joins TRBV12-3 or TRBV12-4 to TRBJ1-2; no firm D call. Between the trimmed V and J ends, which lost 3 bases and 8 bases, there was a span of 13 bases. The CDR3 sequence is 13 residues long. CDR3 protein: CASSLAGIYGYTF. The CDR3, as DNA: TGTGCCAGCAGTTTGGCCGGAATCTACGGCTACACCTTC.

This chain joins TRBV28 and TRBJ2-7; D call uncertain. Trimming cost V 8 bases and J 6 bases, with 17 bases left between them. Germline V gene lookup returns CDR1 MDHEN and CDR2 SYDVKM. The CDR3 runs 13 residues. This chain's CDR3 is CASSKVQPSEQYF. The CDR3 nucleotides are TGTGCCAGCTCTAAGGTTCAGCCGAGCGAGCAGTACTTC.

This chain uses TRBV11-3 with TRBJ1-1; D is unresolved. Germline assignment: CDR1 SGHNT and CDR2 YENEEA. The ends were cut back, 4 bases at V and 6 bases at J, with 12 bases in the middle. This CDR3 comprises 13 residues. CDR3 bases: TGTGCCAGCAGCTCCGCCTTTTTGGCTGAAGCTTTCTTT. This codes for CASSSAFLAEAFF.

The V and J genes are TRBV5-1 and TRBJ2-3; D possibly corresponds to TRBD1 (5 bases). CDR1 is SGHRS, CDR2 YFSETQ, per germline. V was trimmed by 0 bases and J by 2 bases, leaving 16 bases between them. The CDR3 extends over 17 amino acids. CDR3 sequence (DNA): TGCGCCAGCAGCTTGGAAACACAGGTCCGACCCACAGATACGCAGTATTTT. As protein: CASSLETQVRPTDTQYF.

The chain has TRBV28 and TRBJ1-2, with D possibly being TRBD1 (6 bases). The V end lost 6 bases, the J end lost 3 bases, and 14 bases lay between the germline ends. Germline CDR1 is MDHEN and CDR2 is SYDVKM. This CDR3 has 14 residues. The CDR3 DNA reads as TGTGCCAGCAGAGCGGGACACGAGCACTATGGCTACACCTTC. Amino acid sequence: CASRAGHEHYGYTF.

The J gene is TRBJ2-7, the V gene TRBV5-1; the match to TRBD2 covers 13 bases. This CDR3 comprises 15 residues. The V gene's germline CDR1 is SGHRS and CDR2 YFSETQ. V lost 2 bases, J lost 2 bases, and 1 base stayed unmatched. CDR3 protein: CASSFGTSGTYEQYF. DNA for the CDR3: TGCGCCAGCAGCTTCGGGACTAGCGGGACCTACGAGCAGTACTTC.

Notes on this clone: No DNA is shown, since the ends of the CDR3 on it are uncertain; the CDR3 is the one TCRdb lists. The chain couples TRBV28 to TRBJ2-7; the DNA was not compared with TRBD2, the D call given in the table. Germline V gene data show CDR1 as MDHEN and CDR2 as SYDVKM. Including both end residues, the CDR3 is 14 amino acids long. The CDR3 sequence: CASSLGTGTYEQYF.